The table lists the clone carrying this T cell receptor (beta chain) with many counts. Researchers took RNA transcripts and amplified the TCR beta CDR3 regions from them. RT-PCR in the first round (using the HTBI primer set) targeted the TCR CDR3. TCRdb analysed the multiplex PCR reads with MiXCR anew, one entry per CDR3 protein. The sample lists 700,000 or so distinct CDR3 sequences, roughly 15% seen once, with approximately 8% in the top ten. This specimen comes from a study of T cells in Graves' hyperthyroidism and ophthalmopathy. About the research overall: It was at initial diagnosis, before any treatment, that peripheral blood was collected.

CDR3 length equals 16 residues. V shed 4 bases, J shed 3 bases, and the junction held 11 bases outside the gene matches. Germline CDR1 reads MDHEN; CDR2 reads SYDVKM. The sequencing input was blood. This TCR came from a man aged 18 to 30 with Graves' hyperthyroidism. This rearrangement joins TRBV28 to TRBJ2-7; the match to TRBD2 covers 8 bases. DNA for the CDR3: TGTGCCAGCAGTTCATCGAAGACTAGCGCCTTCTACGAGCAGTACTTC. Translated, it gives CASSSSKTSAFYEQYF.